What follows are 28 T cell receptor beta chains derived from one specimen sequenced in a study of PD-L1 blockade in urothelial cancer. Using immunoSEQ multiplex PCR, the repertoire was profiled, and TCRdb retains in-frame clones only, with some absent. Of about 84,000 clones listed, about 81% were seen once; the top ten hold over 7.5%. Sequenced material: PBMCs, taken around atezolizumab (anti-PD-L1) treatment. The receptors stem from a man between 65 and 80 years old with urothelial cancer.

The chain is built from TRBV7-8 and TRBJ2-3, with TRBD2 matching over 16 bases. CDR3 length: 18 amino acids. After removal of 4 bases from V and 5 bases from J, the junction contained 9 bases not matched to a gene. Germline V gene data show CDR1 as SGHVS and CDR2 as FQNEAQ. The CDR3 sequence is CASSSGLAGGPQQDTQYF. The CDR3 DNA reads TGTGCCAGCAGCTCGGGACTAGCGGGGGGGCCCCAACAAGATACGCAGTATTTT.

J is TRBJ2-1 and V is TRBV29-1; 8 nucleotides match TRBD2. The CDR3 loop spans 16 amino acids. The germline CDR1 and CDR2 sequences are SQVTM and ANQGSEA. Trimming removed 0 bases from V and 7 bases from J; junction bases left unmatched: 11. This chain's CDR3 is CSVEEVGLARGNEQFF. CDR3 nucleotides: TGCAGCGTTGAAGAGGTCGGACTAGCTCGGGGGAATGAGCAGTTCTTC.

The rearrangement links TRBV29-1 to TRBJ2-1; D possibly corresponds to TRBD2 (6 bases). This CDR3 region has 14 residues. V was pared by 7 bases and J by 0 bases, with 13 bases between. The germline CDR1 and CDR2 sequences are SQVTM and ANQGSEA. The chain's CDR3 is CSGLSGSSYNEQFF. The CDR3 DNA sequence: TGCAGCGGTCTGTCCGGGAGCTCCTACAATGAGCAGTTCTTC.

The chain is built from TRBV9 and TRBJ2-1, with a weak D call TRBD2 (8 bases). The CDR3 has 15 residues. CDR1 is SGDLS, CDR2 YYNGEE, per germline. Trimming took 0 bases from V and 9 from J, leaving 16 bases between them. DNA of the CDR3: TGTGCCAGCAGCGTAGGCCCAGCGGGGGACAGTGAGCAGTTCTTC. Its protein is CASSVGPAGDSEQFF.

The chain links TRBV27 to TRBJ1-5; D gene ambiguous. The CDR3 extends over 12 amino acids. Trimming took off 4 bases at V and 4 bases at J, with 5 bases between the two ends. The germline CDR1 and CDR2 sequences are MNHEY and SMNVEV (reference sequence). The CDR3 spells CASSSLNQPQHF. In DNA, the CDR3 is TGTGCCAGCAGTTCCTTGAATCAGCCCCAGCATTTT.

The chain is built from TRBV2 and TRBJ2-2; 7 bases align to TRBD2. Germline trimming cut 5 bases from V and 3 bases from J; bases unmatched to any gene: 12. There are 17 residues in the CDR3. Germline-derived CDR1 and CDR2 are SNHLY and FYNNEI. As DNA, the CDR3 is TGTGCCAGCAGTCGGGACTATTCCATCCCTGACACCGGGGAGCTGTTTTTT. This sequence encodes CASSRDYSIPDTGELFF.

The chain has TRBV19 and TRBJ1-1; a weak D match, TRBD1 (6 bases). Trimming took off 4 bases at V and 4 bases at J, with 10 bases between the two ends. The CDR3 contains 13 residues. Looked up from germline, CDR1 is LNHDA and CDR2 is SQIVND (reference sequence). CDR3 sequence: CASSTTRGTEAFF. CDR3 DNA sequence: TGTGCCAGTAGTACAACCAGGGGCACTGAAGCTTTCTTT.

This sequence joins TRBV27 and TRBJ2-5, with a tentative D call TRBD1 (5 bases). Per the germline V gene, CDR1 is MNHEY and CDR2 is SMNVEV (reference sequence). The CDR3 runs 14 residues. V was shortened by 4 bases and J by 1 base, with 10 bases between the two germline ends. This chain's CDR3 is CASSSDRRQETQYF. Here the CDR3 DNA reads TGTGCCAGCAGTTCCGACAGACGCCAAGAGACCCAGTACTTC.

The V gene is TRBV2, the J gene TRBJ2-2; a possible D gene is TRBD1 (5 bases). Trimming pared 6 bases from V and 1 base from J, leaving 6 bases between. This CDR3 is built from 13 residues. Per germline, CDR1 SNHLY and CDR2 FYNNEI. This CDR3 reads CASRGQNTGELFF. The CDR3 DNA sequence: TGTGCCAGCAGAGGACAGAACACCGGGGAGCTGTTTTTT.

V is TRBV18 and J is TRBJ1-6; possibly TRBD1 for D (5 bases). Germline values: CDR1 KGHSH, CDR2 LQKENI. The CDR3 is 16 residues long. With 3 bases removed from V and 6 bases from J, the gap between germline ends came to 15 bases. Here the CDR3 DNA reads TGTGCCAGCTCACCCGATTCCGGGGGGACTAATTCACCCCTCCACTTT. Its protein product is CASSPDSGGTNSPLHF.

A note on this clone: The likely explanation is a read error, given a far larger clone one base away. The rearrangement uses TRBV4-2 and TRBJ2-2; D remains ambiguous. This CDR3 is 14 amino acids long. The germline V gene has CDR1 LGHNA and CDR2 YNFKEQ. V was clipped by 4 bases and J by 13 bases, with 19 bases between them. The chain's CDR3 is CASSLNDLDNWLFF. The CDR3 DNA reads TGTGCCAGCAGCCTCAATGACCTTGACAATTGGCTGTTTTTT.

The CDR3 coding sequence is TGTGCCAGCAGCCATGTGGGTATCAGGGACTCCACCGGGGAGCTGTTTTTT. Its translation: CASSHVGIRDSTGELFF. V is TRBV4-2 and J is TRBJ2-2, with D possibly matching TRBD2 (6 bases). The CDR3 is made up of 17 amino acids. CDR1 is LGHNA and CDR2 is YNFKEQ in the germline V gene. V dropped 3 bases and J dropped 4 bases, with 18 bases sitting between them.

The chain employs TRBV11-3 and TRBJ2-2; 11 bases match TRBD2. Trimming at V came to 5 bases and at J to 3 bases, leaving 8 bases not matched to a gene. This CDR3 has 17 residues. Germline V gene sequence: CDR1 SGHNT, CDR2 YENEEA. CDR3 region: CASSAPLAGAYTGELFF. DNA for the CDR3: TGTGCCAGCAGCGCGCCACTAGCGGGAGCTTACACCGGGGAGCTGTTTTTT.

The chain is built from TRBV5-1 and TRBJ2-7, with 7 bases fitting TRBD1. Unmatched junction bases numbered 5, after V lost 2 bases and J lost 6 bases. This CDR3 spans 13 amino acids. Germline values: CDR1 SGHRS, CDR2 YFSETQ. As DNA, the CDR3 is TGCGCCAGCAGCTTTAAGGGGGCTAGCGAGCAGTACTTC. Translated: CASSFKGASEQYF.

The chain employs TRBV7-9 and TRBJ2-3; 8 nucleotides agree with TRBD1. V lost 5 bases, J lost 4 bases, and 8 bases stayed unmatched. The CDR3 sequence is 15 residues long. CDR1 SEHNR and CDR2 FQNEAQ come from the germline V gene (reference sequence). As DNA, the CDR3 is TGTGCCAGCAGCCCCCCGGGACAGGTGGCAGATACGCAGTATTTT. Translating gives CASSPPGQVADTQYF.

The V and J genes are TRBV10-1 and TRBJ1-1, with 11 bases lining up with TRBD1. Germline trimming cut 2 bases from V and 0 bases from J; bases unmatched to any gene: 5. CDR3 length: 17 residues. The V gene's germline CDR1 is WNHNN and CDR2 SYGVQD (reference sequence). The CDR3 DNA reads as TGCGCCAGCAGTGAGAGGGACAGGGGGTGGATGAACACTGAAGCTTTCTTT. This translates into CASSERDRGWMNTEAFF.

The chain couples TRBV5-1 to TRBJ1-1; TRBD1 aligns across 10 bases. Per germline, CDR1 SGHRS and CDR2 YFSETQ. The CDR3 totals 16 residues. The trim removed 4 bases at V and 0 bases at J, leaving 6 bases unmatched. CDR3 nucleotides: TGCGCCAGCAGCCCCGGGACAGGGGCTATGAACACTGAAGCTTTCTTT. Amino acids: CASSPGTGAMNTEAFF.

CDR3 region: CASSSETSGRGGELFF. CDR3 DNA sequence: TGTGCCAGCAGCTCTGAGACTAGCGGGAGGGGCGGGGAGCTGTTTTTT. This chain connects TRBV4-2 to TRBJ2-2, with 14 bases matching TRBD2. V lost 5 bases to trimming and J lost 7 bases; unmatched junction nucleotides: 6. The CDR3 runs 16 residues. Per the germline V gene, CDR1 is LGHNA and CDR2 is YNFKEQ.

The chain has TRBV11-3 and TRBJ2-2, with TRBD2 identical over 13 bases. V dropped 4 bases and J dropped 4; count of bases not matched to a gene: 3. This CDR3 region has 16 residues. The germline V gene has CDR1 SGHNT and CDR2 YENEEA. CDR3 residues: CASSSGLAGRTGELFF. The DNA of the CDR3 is TGTGCCAGCAGCTCGGGACTAGCGGGGCGCACCGGGGAGCTGTTTTTT.

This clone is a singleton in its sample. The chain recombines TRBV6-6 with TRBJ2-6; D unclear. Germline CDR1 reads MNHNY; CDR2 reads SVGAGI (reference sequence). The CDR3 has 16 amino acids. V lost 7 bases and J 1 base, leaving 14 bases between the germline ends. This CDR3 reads CASTSSGFSGANVLTF. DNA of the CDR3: TGTGCCAGCACCTCGTCCGGGTTTTCTGGGGCCAACGTCCTGACTTTC.

CDR3 coding DNA: TGCGCCAGCAGACTAGCGGGAGGGCCTCGTGAGCAGTTCTTC. The encoded protein is CASRLAGGPREQFF. The chain is built from TRBV5-1 and TRBJ2-1, with 13 bases identical to TRBD2. The CDR3 is 14 residues long. Germline V CDR1 and CDR2: SGHRS, YFSETQ. Trimming took 5 bases from V and 9 from J; bases not matched to a gene: 5.

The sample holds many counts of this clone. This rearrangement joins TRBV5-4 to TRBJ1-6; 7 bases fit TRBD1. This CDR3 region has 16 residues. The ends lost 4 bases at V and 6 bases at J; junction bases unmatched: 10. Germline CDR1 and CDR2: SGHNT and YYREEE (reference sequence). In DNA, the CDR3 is TGTGCCAGCAGCCCCGCGGCTAACAGGGGTAATTCACCCCTCCACTTT. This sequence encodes CASSPAANRGNSPLHF.

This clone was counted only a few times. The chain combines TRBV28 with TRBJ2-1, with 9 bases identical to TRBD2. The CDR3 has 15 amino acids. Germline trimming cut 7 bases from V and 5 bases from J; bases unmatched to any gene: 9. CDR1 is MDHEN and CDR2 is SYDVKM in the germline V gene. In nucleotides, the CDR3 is TGTGCCAGCACCACTGCGGGGGGGTCGGACAATGAGCAGTTCTTC. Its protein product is CASTTAGGSDNEQFF.

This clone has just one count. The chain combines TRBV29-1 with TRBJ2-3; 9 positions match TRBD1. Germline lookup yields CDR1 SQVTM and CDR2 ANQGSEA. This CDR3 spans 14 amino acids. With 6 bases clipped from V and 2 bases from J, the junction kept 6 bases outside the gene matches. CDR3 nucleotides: TGCAGCGTAAGGACAGGGGTCCTCACAGATACGCAGTATTTT. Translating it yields CSVRTGVLTDTQYF.

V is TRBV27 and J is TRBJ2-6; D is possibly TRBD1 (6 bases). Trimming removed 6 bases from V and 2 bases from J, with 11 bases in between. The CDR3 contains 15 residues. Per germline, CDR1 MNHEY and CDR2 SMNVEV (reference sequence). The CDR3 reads CASRKGDAGANVLTF. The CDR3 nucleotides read TGTGCCAGCAGAAAGGGGGACGCTGGGGCCAACGTCCTGACTTTC.

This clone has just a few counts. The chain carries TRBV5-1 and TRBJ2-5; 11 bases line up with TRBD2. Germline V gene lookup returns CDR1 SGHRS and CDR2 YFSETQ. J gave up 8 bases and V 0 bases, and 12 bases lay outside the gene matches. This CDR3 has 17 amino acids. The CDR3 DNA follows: TGCGCCAGCAGCTTGGATACTAGCGGGGGCTTTGAGGGAACCCAGTACTTC. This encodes CASSLDTSGGFEGTQYF.

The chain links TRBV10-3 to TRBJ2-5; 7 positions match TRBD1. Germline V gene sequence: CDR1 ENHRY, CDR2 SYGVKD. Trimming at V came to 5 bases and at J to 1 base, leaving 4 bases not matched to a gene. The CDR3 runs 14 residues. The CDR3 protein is CAISPRDSQETQYF. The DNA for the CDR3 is TGTGCCATCAGTCCACGGGACAGCCAAGAGACCCAGTACTTC.

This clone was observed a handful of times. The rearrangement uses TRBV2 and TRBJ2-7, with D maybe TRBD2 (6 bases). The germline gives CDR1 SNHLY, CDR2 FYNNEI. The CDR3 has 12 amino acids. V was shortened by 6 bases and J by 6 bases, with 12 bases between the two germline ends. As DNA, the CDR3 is TGTGCCAGCAGGCCTTGGGGAGGCGAGCAGTACTTC. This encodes CASRPWGGEQYF. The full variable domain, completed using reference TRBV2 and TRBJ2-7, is EPEVTQTPSHQVTQMGQEVILRCVPISNHLYFYWYRQILGQKVEFLVSFYNNEISEKSEIFDDQFSVERPDGSNFTLKIRSTKLEDSAMYFCASRPWGGEQYFGPGTRLTVT.